The rows below give T cell receptor beta chains drawn from one sample of a study of blood T cell repertoires in COVID-19. Data came from immunoSEQ multiplex PCR; TCRdb stores just in-frame clones and leaves some out. The repertoire holds about 47,000 clones, approximately 78% seen once, with 13% to 15% in the top ten. The sequencing sample was made of peripheral blood. The origin of the receptors is a human donor with acute or convalescent COVID-19. The donor label of this sample is uncertain. Each CDR3 is given with its conserved first and last residue. D genes are given only for firm matches. Only part of the rows carry a size: once, few, many, or a class if the clone is expanded.

14	.	.	TRBJ1-5	TRBV3-1/TRBV3-2	TGTGCCAGCAGCCAAACAGGGATTCAGCAGCCCCAGCATTTT	CASSQTGIQQPQHF
13	.	.	TRBJ1-2	TRBV28	TGTGCCAGCCGAGACACGATCAACTATGGCTACACCTTC	CASRDTINYGYTF
13	.	TRBD1	TRBJ2-7	TRBV3-1/TRBV3-2	TGTGCCAGCAGCGGGACAGGGGGTCTTGTTTTGGACTTC	CASSGTGGLVLDF
16	.	TRBD2	TRBJ2-1	TRBV4-1	TGCGCCAGCAGCCACCGCCTAGCGGGGAAAAACAATGAGCAGTTCTTC	CASSHRLAGKNNEQFF
16	.	TRBD1	TRBJ2-7	TRBV5-5	TGTGCCAGCAGCTGGCCCCCGGGACAGGGATCCTACGAGCAGTACTTC	CASSWPPGQGSYEQYF
15	.	.	TRBJ2-1	TRBV7-3	TGTGCCAGCAGCTTAAATGGGGCAGGGTACAATGAGCAGTTCTTC	CASSLNGAGYNEQFF
15	once	.	TRBJ2-7	TRBV7-2	TGTGCCAGCAGCCCCGGGGGTCCAAGCTCCTACGAGCAGTACTTC	CASSPGGPSSYEQYF
16	.	TRBD2	TRBJ2-5	TRBV9	TGTGCCAGCAGCGCACCTCCCGGACTAGGGGTAGAGACCCAGTACTTC	CASSAPPGLGVETQYF
15	.	.	TRBJ1-2	TRBV28	TGTGCCAGCAGTCCACCCGTTGGGGCCGACTATGGCTACACCTTC	CASSPPVGADYGYTF
13	once	TRBD2	TRBJ2-1	TRBV4-2	TGTGCCAGCAGCCGGAGCGGGGGCAATGAGCAGTTCTTC	CASSRSGGNEQFF
15	.	TRBD2	TRBJ2-7	TRBV6-6	TGTGCCAGCAGTTACGGGCGCGGGGGGGCCTACGAGCAGTACTTC	CASSYGRGGAYEQYF
14	.	.	TRBJ1-2	TRBV7-9	TGTGCCAGCAGCCTCGGACAGACCGATTATGGCTACACCTTC	CASSLGQTDYGYTF
13	.	TRBD1	TRBJ1-2	TRBV2	TGTGCCAGCAGCGGGGACAGCAACTATGGCTACACCTTC	CASSGDSNYGYTF
11	.	.	TRBJ1-2	TRBV2	TGTGCCAGCAGTGAAACTTATGGCTACACCTTC	CASSETYGYTF
14	.	TRBD2	TRBJ2-7	TRBV6-2/TRBV6-3	TGTGCCAGCAGTTACAGGGCTAGCGGCTACGAGCAGTACTTC	CASSYRASGYEQYF
15	.	TRBD1	TRBJ1-2	TRBV6-5	TGTGCCAGCAGTTACTATACAGGGGGCTCGCATGGCTACACCTTC	CASSYYTGGSHGYTF
15	few	TRBD2	TRBJ2-3	TRBV6-5	TGTGCCAGCAGCCTCCAAGCGGGGAGGACAGATACGCAGTATTTT	CASSLQAGRTDTQYF
14	.	.	TRBJ2-3	TRBV6-5	TGTGCCAGCAGACTCTCCCGAGTGACAGATACGCAGTATTTT	CASRLSRVTDTQYF
15	.	.	TRBJ2-1	TRBV30	TGTGCCTGGAGTGTCGGTGGGAGCTCCTACAATGAGCAGTTCTTC	CAWSVGGSSYNEQFF
15	.	TRBD1	TRBJ2-7	TRBV7-6	TGTGCCAGCAGCTTGGGACAGGGGGCGGGTTACGAGCAGTACTTC	CASSLGQGAGYEQYF
16	.	.	TRBJ1-6	TRBV5-1	TGCGCCAGCAGCTCAACCGGTCTGACAGATAATTCACCCCTCCACTTT	CASSSTGLTDNSPLHF
14	.	TRBD2	TRBJ2-5	TRBV30	TGTGCCGTTTCTAGCGGGGGGGCCATGGAGACCCAGTACTTC	CAVSSGGAMETQYF
11	.	.	TRBJ2-1	TRBV20-1	TGCAGTGCTAGAAACCCAAGCGAGGGGGTCTTC	CSARNPSEGVF
13	.	.	TRBJ2-7	TRBV19	TGTGCCAGTATCATGGGGCCGGGCGGCGAGCAGTACTTC	CASIMGPGGEQYF
16	.	.	TRBJ1-5	TRBV5-6	TGTGCCAGCAGCTTGGCCCAGACAGTCTGGGATCAGCCCCAGCATTTT	CASSLAQTVWDQPQHF
14	.	TRBD1	TRBJ1-1	TRBV11-2	TGTGCCAGCAGCTCACAGGGGGCTCTCACTGAAGCTTTCTTT	CASSSQGALTEAFF
14	.	.	TRBJ1-3	TRBV9	TGTGCCAGCAGCGTAGTTGCCGAGGGAAACACCATATATTTT	CASSVVAEGNTIYF
15	.	TRBD1	TRBJ1-1	TRBV18	TGTGCCAGCTCACCCCAGGGACAGGGTGACACTGAAGCTTTCTTT	CASSPQGQGDTEAFF
17	.	TRBD1	TRBJ1-1	TRBV19	TGTGCCAGTAGAAACCATCTGGCGACAGGGGTAAACACTGAAGCTTTCTTT	CASRNHLATGVNTEAFF
14	few	.	TRBJ1-1	TRBV4-1	TGCGCCAGCAGCCAAGATTGGCCGATCACTGAAGCTTTCTTT	CASSQDWPITEAFF
13	.	.	TRBJ2-3	TRBV28	TGTGCCAGCAGTCCCCCGTCGACAGATACGCAGTATTTT	CASSPPSTDTQYF
16	.	TRBD1	TRBJ1-2	TRBV5-1	TGCGCCAGCAGCCGAGGACAGGGGGCGACCAACTATGGCTACACCTTC	CASSRGQGATNYGYTF
13	.	.	TRBJ1-1	TRBV7-6	TGTGCCAGCAGCTGGGGACAGAACACTGAAGCTTTCTTT	CASSWGQNTEAFF
15	.	.	TRBJ2-1	TRBV11-1	TGTGCCAGCAACCAGGGTCTTCCCCCACACGTTGAGCAGTTCTTC	CASNQGLPPHVEQFF
13	.	.	TRBJ2-5	TRBV19	TGTGCCGGAAGTAGCAGTGTATGGGAGACCCAGTACTTC	CAGSSSVWETQYF
12	few	.	TRBJ2-7	TRBV11-3	TGTGCCAGCAGCTTAGATCTGGGGCAGCAGTACTTC	CASSLDLGQQYF
15	few	TRBD2	TRBJ2-5	TRBV9	TGTGCCAGCAGCTGGACTAGCGGGCCCCAAGAGACCCAGTACTTC	CASSWTSGPQETQYF
15	.	.	TRBJ2-1	TRBV24-1	TGTGCCACCAGTGATCGTTGGCACAGAGACAATGAGCAGTTCTTC	CATSDRWHRDNEQFF
13	.	.	TRBJ2-5	TRBV29-1	TGCAGCGTTGAGTCCCAGCGGGCAGAGACCCAGTACTTC	CSVESQRAETQYF
15	few	.	TRBJ2-1	TRBV4-3	TGCGCCAGCAGCCAAGATCGAGGCTCCTACAATGAGCAGTTCTTC	CASSQDRGSYNEQFF
14	.	.	TRBJ2-1	TRBV12-5	TGTGCTACTAAACGCGCTAGCTCCTACAATGAGCAGTTCTTC	CATKRASSYNEQFF
17	.	TRBD2	TRBJ2-1	TRBV23-1	TGCGCCAGCAGTCAAGTCACTAGCGGGAGGCCCTACAATGAGCAGTTCTTC	CASSQVTSGRPYNEQFF
14	.	TRBD1	TRBJ1-5	TRBV19	TGTGCCAGTCCACAGGGGAAAAGCAATCAGCCCCAGCATTTT	CASPQGKSNQPQHF
18	.	TRBD1	TRBJ2-3	TRBV18	TGTGCCAGCTCACCACTCGCAACAGGGGACCTCCTCACAGATACGCAGTATTTT	CASSPLATGDLLTDTQYF
14	.	.	TRBJ2-1	TRBV21-1	TGTGCCAGCAGCATCTGGCGGGAGGTAAGGGGCAGGGTCTTC	CASSIWREVRGRVF
11	.	.	TRBJ2-7	TRBV7-6	TGTGCCAGCAGCTTCAGGGACGAGCAGTACTTC	CASSFRDEQYF
13	.	.	TRBJ1-1	TRBV19	TGTGCCAGTAGTAGTCAGATGAACACTGAAGCTTTCTTT	CASSSQMNTEAFF
14	.	.	TRBJ2-7	TRBV7-9	TGTGCCAGCAGCTTAGCGGGGGGTCTCTACGAGCAGTACTTC	CASSLAGGLYEQYF
15	medium-sized	.	TRBJ1-1	TRBV7-3	TGTGCCAGCAGCTTAATGGCAGGAATGAACACTGAAGCTTTCTTT	CASSLMAGMNTEAFF
15	.	.	TRBJ1-2	TRBV5-4	TGTGCCAGCAGCGCCGGAGGGCCCACTTTCTATGGCTACACCTTC	CASSAGGPTFYGYTF
15	.	.	TRBJ1-1	TRBV11-2	TGTGCCAGCAGCTTAGACCCGCTTACCCCGGGAGAAGCTTTCTTT	CASSLDPLTPGEAFF
16	.	TRBD2	TRBJ2-1	TRBV19	TGTGCCAGTAGTTTACTCGATAGCGGGAGGGGGAATGAGCAGTTCTTC	CASSLLDSGRGNEQFF
13	.	.	TRBJ2-3	TRBV19	TGTGCCAGTAGTTCCGGGAGCACAGATACGCAGTATTTT	CASSSGSTDTQYF